This record concerns one T cell receptor (beta chain) sequence. These data originate in a study of control samples from healthy donors and cancer patients. Generated by immunoSEQ multiplex PCR, the TCRdb table keeps only in-frame clones and is missing some. Among some 95,000 clones listed, around 90% were seen once. Trimming cost V 3 bases and J 4 bases, with 12 bases left between them. CDR1 and CDR2 (germline): MNHNS, SASEGT. This CDR3 spans 14 amino acids. Sequencing was done on a sample of blood. The sequence came from a man in his thirties or forties in good health. This chain uses TRBV6-1 with TRBJ1-1, with D unclear. The CDR3 bases are TGTGCCAGCAGTGACCCAGGAGCCTTCACTGAAGCTTTCTTT. It specifies CASSDPGAFTEAFF.